This T cell receptor beta chain was sequenced in a study of OX40 agonist ivuxolimab in advanced cancers. Study as a whole: Patients received ivuxolimab, an agonistic anti-OX40 (CD134) antibody. Study observations and caveats: Expanded clones were, on average, more numerous among CD8+ T cells than CD4+. The work left the antigen specificity of expanded peripheral T cells undetermined. Low normalized clonal expansion also occurred in some nonresponding patients.

Repertoires were generated with immunoSEQ multiplex PCR, while TCRdb's copy carries only in-frame clones and drops some. The sample records tens of thousands of clones, approximately 87% being singletons. Worth noting for this clone: Its antigen is undetermined.

The CDR3 runs to 16 residues. Germline lookup yields CDR1 MNHEY and CDR2 SVGAGI. V dropped 4 bases and J dropped 4 bases, with 19 bases sitting between them. The V call is TRBV6-5, the J call TRBJ1-2, with D perhaps TRBD1 (5 bases). This specimen was CD4+ or CD8+ T cells sorted from blood, taken in a trial of the OX40 agonist ivuxolimab. The receptor was derived from an adult with an advanced solid tumor such as melanoma, head and neck, liver or kidney cancer. CDR3 in DNA: TGTGCCAGCAGTTTTCCGAGGGGAGGCAGGAGCTATGGCTACACCTTC. Its translation: CASSFPRGGRSYGYTF.